Given below is one T cell receptor (beta chain) in context. Among the donors, all were Caucasian adults who lived in Nashville, Tennessee. A CD45RA-negative memory subset and a CD45RA+ naive subset were separated from the CD4+ cells. These data originate in a study of shared clonotypes between healthy human individuals. Study information: Per-donor plates numbered three CD4 naive, three CD4 memory, two CD8 naive and one CD8 memory.

Replicate PCRs run on sorted subsets employed approximately 200 ng DNA, around 31,000 T cell genomes. Produced via immunoSEQ multiplex PCR; TCRdb's table is partial and in-frame only. This table has 2 million to 2.5 million clones, just under 95% appearing once. The receptor was isolated from a man aged 18-30 years in good health. Some clones in this sample may be carry-over from other donors' samples. The sample consisted of naive CD4+ T cells from PBMCs. This sample's subset: CD45RA+ positively selected.

Written as DNA, the CDR3 is TGCAGTGCTCAGCTTAACTACGAGCAGTACTTC. This translates into CSAQLNYEQYF. This rearrangement joins TRBV20-1 to TRBJ2-7; unclear D gene. The CDR3 has 11 residues. Germline V gene lookup returns CDR1 DFQATT and CDR2 SNEGSKA (reference sequence). V lost 5 bases, J lost 3 bases, and 8 bases lay in between.